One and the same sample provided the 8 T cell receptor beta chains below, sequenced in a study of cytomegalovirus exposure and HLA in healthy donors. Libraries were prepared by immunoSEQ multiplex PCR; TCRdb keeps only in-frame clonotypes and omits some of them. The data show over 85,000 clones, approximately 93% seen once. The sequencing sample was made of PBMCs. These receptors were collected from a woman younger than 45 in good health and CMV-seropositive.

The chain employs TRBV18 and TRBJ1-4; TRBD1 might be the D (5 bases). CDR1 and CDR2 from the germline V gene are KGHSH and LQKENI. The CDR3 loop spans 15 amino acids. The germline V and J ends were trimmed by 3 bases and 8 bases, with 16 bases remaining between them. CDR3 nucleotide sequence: TGTGCCAGCTCACCCCTATCAGGGTTCCGCGAAAAACTGTTTTTT. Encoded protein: CASSPLSGFREKLFF.

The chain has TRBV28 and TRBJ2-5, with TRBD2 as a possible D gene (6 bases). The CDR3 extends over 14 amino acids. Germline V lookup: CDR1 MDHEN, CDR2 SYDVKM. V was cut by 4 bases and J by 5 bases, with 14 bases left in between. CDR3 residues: CASSSPQGRETQYF. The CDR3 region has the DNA TGTGCCAGCAGTTCCCCACAAGGGAGGGAGACCCAGTACTTC. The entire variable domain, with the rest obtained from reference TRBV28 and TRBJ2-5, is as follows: DVKVTQSSRYLVKRTGEKVFLECVQDMDHENMFWYRQDPGLGLRLIYFSYDVKMKEKGDIPEGYSVSREKKERFSLILESASTNQTSMYLCASSSPQGRETQYFGPGTRLLVL.

The CDR3 loop reads CASSLDSTGTEAFF. DNA for the CDR3: TGTGCCAGCAGCTTAGATAGTACAGGGACTGAAGCTTTCTTT. This sequence joins TRBV7-2 and TRBJ1-1; TRBD1 might be the D (6 bases). The V and J ends lost 1 base and 5 bases respectively, with 11 bases between them. The germline CDR1 and CDR2 sequences are SGHTA and FQGNSA. The CDR3 consists of 14 residues.

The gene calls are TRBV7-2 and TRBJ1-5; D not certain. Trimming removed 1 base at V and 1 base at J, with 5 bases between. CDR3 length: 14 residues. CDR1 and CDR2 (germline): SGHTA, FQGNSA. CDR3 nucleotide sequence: TGTGCCAGCAGCTTAGACAGAAGCAATCAGCCCCAGCATTTT. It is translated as CASSLDRSNQPQHF.

The CDR3 here is CASSKFCGLAGESQEVRSYEQYF. DNA of the CDR3: TGTGCCAGCAGCAAATTTTGTGGGCTAGCGGGAGAATCGCAAGAGGTGAGGTCCTACGAGCAGTACTTC. The V and J genes are TRBV21-1 and TRBJ2-7; TRBD2 was called by the table and not checked on the DNA. TRBV21-1 is a recognized pseudogene. CDR3 size: 23 residues.

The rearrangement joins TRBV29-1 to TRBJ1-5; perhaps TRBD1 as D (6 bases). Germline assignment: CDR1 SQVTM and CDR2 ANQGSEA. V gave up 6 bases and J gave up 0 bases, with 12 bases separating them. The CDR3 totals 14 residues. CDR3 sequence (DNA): TGCAGCGTGGAGACAGGAATTAGCAATCAGCCCCAGCATTTT. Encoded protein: CSVETGISNQPQHF.

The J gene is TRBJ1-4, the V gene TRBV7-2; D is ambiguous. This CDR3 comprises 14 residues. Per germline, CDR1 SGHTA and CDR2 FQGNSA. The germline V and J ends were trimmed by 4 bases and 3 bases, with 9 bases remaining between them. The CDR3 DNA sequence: TGTGCCAGCAGCTATGGCGGAGCTAATGAAAAACTGTTTTTT. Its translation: CASSYGGANEKLFF.

CDR3 loop: CAWSDTGTSSGNTIYF. CDR3 DNA sequence: TGTGCCTGGAGCGATACGGGGACTAGCTCTGGAAACACCATATATTTT. The rearrangement links TRBV30 to TRBJ1-3; maybe TRBD1 (5 bases). This CDR3 spans 16 amino acids. With 3 bases removed from V and 0 bases from J, the gap between germline ends came to 15 bases. Germline CDR1 and CDR2: GTSNPN and SVGIG (reference sequence).